This T cell receptor (beta chain) was sequenced in a study of metastatic and nonmetastatic thyroid tumors. Per the germline V gene, CDR1 is MNHEY and CDR2 is SMNVEV (reference sequence). This CDR3 comprises 13 residues. V was shortened by 5 bases and J by 1 base, with 8 bases between the two germline ends. Sample share makes this clone medium-sized. TCRdb re-called the PCR reads via MiXCR. The table has around 19,000 clones, about 16% seen once. No patient received treatment before thyroid surgery. The sequencing sample was made of tumor tissue. This receptor was obtained from a female donor with papillary thyroid cancer or a benign thyroid nodule (not recorded which). Some clones in this sample may be carry-over from other donors' samples. The chain has TRBV27 and TRBJ1-1; D call uncertain. CDR3 in amino acids: CASSLLWNTEAFF. The CDR3 DNA is TGTGCCAGCAGTCTCCTTTGGAACACTGAAGCTTTCTTT.